The T cell receptor (beta chain) under discussion was sequenced for a study of blood T cell repertoires in COVID-19. Study-wide background: There were acute and convalescent COVID-19 samples, and they came from the United States, Italy and Spain. From T cells, B-cell-depleted T cells, or PBMCs came the material, which was cDNA or gDNA.

Original handling: Using reference gene primer amplification, nucleated cell counts were estimated. Clones were read by immunoSEQ multiplex PCR, and TCRdb kept only the in-frame ones, dropping some. Clone size and V and J calls were adopted from that table, with D and trimming inferred from the DNA. This sample has approximately 180,000 clones; approximately 83% occur once, and the top ten carry more than 2.5%. The length of the CDR3 is 16 residues. CDR1 and CDR2 (germline): MNHEY, SMNVEV (reference sequence). Germline trimming cut 6 bases from V and 7 bases from J; bases unmatched to any gene: 11. Sequencing input: peripheral blood. This sequence originates from a man in his 60s with acute or convalescent COVID-19. V and J are TRBV27 and TRBJ2-1, with 11 bases identical to TRBD2. The CDR3 protein is CASRHDTSGRSNEQFF. CDR3 sequence (DNA): TGTGCCAGCAGACATGATACTAGCGGGAGATCGAATGAGCAGTTCTTC.